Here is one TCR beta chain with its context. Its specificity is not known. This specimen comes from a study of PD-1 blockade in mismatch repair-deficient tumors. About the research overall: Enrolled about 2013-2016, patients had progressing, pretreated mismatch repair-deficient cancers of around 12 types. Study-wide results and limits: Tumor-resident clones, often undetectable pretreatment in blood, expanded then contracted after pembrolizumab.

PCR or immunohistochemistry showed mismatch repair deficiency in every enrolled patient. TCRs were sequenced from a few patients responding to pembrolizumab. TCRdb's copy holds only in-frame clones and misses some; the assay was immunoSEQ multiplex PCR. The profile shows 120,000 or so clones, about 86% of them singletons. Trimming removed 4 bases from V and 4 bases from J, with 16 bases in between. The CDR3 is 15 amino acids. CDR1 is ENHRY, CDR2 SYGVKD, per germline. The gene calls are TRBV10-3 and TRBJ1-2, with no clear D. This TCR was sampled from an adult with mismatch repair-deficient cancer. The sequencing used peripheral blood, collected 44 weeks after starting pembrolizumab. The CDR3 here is CAISGGGLQPYGYTF. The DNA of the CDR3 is TGTGCCATCAGTGGAGGTGGGCTTCAACCCTATGGCTACACCTTC.